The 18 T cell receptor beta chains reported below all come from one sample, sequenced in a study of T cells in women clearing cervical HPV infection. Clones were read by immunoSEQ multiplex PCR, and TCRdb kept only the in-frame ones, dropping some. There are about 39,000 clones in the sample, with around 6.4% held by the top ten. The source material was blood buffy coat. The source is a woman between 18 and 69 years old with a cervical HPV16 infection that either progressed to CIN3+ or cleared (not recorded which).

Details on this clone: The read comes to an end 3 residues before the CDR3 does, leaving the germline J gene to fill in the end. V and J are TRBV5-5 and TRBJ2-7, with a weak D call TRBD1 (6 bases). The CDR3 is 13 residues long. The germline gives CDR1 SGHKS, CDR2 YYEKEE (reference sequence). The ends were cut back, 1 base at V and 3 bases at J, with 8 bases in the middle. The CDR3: CASSLQGGYEQYF. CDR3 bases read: TGTGCCAGCAGCTTGCAAGGGGGCTACGAG.

The DNA read from the CDR3 is TGTGCCAGCAGTTACCGCGTCAACTATGGT. Its protein product is CASSYRVNYG. The CDR3 reads in full as CASSYRVNYGQYF. The gene calls are TRBV6-2 or TRBV6-3 and TRBJ2-4, with D hard to call. The read halts 3 residues ahead of the CDR3 end, with the missing end drawn from the germline J gene. CDR1 and CDR2 from the germline V gene are MNHEY and SVGEGT. This CDR3 has 13 amino acids.

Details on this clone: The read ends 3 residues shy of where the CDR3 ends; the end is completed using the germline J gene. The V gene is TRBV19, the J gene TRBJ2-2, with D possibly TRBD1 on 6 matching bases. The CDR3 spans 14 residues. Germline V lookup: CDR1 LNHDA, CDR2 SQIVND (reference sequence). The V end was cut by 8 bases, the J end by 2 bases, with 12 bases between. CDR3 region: CASVGQSNTGELFF. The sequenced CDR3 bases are TGTGCCAGTGTCGGACAGTCAAACACCGGGGAG.

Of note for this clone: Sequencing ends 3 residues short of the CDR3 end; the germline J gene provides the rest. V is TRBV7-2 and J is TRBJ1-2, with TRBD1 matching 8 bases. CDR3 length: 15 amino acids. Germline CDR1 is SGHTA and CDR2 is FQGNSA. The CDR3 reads CASSADRGSYNDYTF. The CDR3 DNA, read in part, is TGTGCCAGCAGCGCCGACAGGGGCTCCTACAATGAC. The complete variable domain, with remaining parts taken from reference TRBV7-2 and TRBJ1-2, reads GAGVSQSPSNKVTEKGKDVELRCDPISGHTALYWYRQSLGQGLEFLIYFQGNSAPDKSGLPSDRFSAERTGGSVSTLTIQRTQQEDSAVYLCASSADRGSYNDYTFGSGTRLTVV.

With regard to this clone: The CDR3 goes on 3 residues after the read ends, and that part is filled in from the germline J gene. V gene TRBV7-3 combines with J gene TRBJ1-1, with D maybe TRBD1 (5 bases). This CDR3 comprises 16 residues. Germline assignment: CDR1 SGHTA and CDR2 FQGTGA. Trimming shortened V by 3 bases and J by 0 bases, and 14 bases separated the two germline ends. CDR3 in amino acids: CASSFCAEGMNTEAFF. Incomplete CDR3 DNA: TGTGCCAGCAGCTTTTGTGCGGAGGGGATGAACACTGAA.

This chain's CDR3 is CASSLWAGRETQYF. CDR3 DNA (partial): TGTGCCAGCAGCTTATGGGCCGGCCGGGAGACC. The chain has TRBV7-2 and TRBJ2-5; no firm D call. The CDR3 extends 3 residues past the end of the read, so its final part is completed from the germline J gene. Trimming removed 2 bases at V and 5 bases at J, with 12 bases between. In germline, CDR1 is SGHTA, CDR2 FQGNSA. The CDR3 loop spans 14 amino acids.

The CDR3 region is CASSLGPRYQETQYF. The covered CDR3 bases are TGCGCCAGCAGCTTGGGACCGCGGTACCAAGAGACG. The rearrangement links TRBV5-1 to TRBJ2-3; D gene ambiguous. The missing CDR3 end, 3 residues past where the read stops, is filled in from the germline J gene. Germline V gene sequence: CDR1 SGHRS, CDR2 YFSETQ. The CDR3 runs 15 residues.

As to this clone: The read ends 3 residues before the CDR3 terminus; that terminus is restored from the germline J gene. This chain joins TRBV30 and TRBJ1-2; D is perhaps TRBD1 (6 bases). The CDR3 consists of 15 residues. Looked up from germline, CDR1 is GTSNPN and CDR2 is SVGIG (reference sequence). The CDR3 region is CACHKGGSSPDTYTF. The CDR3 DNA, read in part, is TGTGCCTGTCATAAGGGGGGGAGTTCCCCCGATACC. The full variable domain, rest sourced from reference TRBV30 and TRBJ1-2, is SQTIHQWPATLVQPVGSPLSLECTVEGTSNPNLYWYRQAAGRGLQLLFYSVGIGQISSEVPQNLSASRPQDRQFILSSKKLLLSDSGFYLCACHKGGSSPDTYTFGSGTRLTVV.

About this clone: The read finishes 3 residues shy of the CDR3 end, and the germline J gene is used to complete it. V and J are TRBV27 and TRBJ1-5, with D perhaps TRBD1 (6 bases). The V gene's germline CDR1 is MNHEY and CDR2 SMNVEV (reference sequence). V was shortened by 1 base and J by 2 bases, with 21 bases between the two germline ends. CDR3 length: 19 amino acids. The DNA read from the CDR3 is TGTGCCAGCAGTTTATGCAGGGGACAAGCCCCTGATGGCAATCAGCCC. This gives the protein CASSLCRGQAPDGNQP. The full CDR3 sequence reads CASSLCRGQAPDGNQPQHF.

The CDR3 sequence: CASSPPGKRETQYF. Partial CDR3 DNA: TGTGCCAGCAGCCCCCCCGGGAAGCGGGAGACC. The gene calls are TRBV7-2 and TRBJ2-5; perhaps TRBD2 as D (5 bases). The read finishes 3 residues shy of the CDR3 end, and the germline J gene is used to complete it. V dropped 5 bases and J dropped 5 bases, with 15 bases sitting between them. The V gene's germline CDR1 is SGHTA and CDR2 FQGNSA. This CDR3 contains 14 residues.

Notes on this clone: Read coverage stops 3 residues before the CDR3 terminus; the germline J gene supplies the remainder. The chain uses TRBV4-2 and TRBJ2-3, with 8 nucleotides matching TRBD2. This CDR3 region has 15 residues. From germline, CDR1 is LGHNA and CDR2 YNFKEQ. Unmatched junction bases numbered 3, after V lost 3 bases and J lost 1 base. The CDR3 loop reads CASSQTSERTDTQYF. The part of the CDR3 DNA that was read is TGTGCCAGCAGCCAGACTAGCGAGCGCACAGATACG.

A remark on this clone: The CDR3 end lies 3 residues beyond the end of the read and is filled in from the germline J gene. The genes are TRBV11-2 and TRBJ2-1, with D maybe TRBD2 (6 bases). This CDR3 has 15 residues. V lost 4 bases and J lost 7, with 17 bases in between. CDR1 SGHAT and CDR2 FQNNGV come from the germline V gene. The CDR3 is CASSSGLLFLNEQFF. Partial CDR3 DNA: TGTGCCAGCAGCTCGGGACTCCTCTTCTTAAATGAG. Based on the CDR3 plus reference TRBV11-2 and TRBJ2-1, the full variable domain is EAGVAQSPRYKIIEKRQSVAFWCNPISGHATLYWYQQILGQGPKLLIQFQNNGVVDDSQLPKDRFSAERLKGVDSTLKIQPAKLEDSAVYLCASSSGLLFLNEQFFGPGTRLTVL.

CDR3 sequence: CSVVRTLEAFF. The covered CDR3 bases are TGCAGCGTTGTGCGAACCCTTGAA. The chain uses TRBV29-1 and TRBJ1-1; D remains unclear. The read terminates 3 residues before the CDR3 end, so the remaining end is supplied by the germline J gene. This CDR3 is built from 11 residues. Trimming cost V 4 bases and J 7 bases, with 10 bases left between them. Germline values: CDR1 SQVTM, CDR2 ANQGSEA. Combining the CDR3 with reference TRBV29-1 and TRBJ1-1 gives the whole variable domain SAVISQKPSRDICQRGTSLTIQCQVDSQVTMMFWYRQQPGQSLTLIATANQGSEATYESGFVIDKFPISRPNLTFSTLTVSNMSPEDSSIYLCSVVRTLEAFFGQGTRLTVV.

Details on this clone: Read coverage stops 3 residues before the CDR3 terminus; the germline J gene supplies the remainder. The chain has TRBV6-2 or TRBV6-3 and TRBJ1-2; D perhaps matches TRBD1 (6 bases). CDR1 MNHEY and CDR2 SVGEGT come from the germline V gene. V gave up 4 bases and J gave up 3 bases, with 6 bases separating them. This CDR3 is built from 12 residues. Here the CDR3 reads CASSWTDYGYTF. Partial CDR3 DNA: TGTGCCAGCAGTTGGACAGACTATGGC.

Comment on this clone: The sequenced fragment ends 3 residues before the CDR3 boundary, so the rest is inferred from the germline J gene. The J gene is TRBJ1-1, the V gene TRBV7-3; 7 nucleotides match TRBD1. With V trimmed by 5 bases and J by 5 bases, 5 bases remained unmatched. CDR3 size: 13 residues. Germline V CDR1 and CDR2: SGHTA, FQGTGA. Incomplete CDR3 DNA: TGTGCCAGCAGCCCCAGACAGGGAACTGAA. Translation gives CASSPRQGTE. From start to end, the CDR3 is CASSPRQGTEAFF.

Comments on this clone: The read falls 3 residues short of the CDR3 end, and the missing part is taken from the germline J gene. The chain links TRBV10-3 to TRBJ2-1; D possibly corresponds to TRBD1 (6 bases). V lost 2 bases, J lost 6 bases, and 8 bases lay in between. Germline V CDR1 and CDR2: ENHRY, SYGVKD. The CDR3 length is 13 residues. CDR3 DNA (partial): TGTGCCATCAGTGAGCAACAGGGCAATGAG. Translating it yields CAISEQQGNE. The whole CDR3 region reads CAISEQQGNEQFF.

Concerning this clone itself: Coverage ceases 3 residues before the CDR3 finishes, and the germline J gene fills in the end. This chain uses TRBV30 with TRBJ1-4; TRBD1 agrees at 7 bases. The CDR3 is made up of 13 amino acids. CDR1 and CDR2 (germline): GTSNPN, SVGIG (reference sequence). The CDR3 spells CAWSRTGHSPLFF. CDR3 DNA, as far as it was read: TGTGCCTGGAGTCGGACAGGCCATTCACCA.

The CDR3 is CSARWRRVSGNTIYF. CDR3 bases read: TGCAGTGCCCGATGGCGAAGGGTTTCTGGAAACACC. This sequence joins TRBV20-1 and TRBJ1-3; D call uncertain. Sequencing ends 3 residues short of the CDR3 end; the germline J gene provides the rest. Trimming removed 6 bases at V and 1 base at J, with 16 bases between. Germline loops: CDR1 DFQATT, CDR2 SNEGSKA (reference sequence). The CDR3 has 15 residues.